This T cell receptor beta chain was identified during a study of blood T cell repertoires in COVID-19. Repertoires were generated with immunoSEQ multiplex PCR, while TCRdb's copy carries only in-frame clones and drops some. The data contain hundreds of thousands of clones, roughly 90% of them singletons. V was pared by 4 bases and J by 3 bases, with 15 bases between. Per the germline V gene, CDR1 is LGHNA and CDR2 is YSLEER. The CDR3 sequence is 15 residues long. This clone was observed once. This receptor was taken from a woman aged 25 to 39 who had recovered from COVID-19. This chain joins TRBV4-3 and TRBJ2-5; D might be TRBD2 (6 bases). Sequencing input: PBMCs or T cells enriched from blood (not recorded which). For the CDR3, the DNA is TGCGCCAGCAGCCCCCGGAGGGACGCAGAAGAGACCCAGTACTTC. Its protein is CASSPRRDAEETQYF.